This T cell receptor (beta chain) was documented in a study of blood T cell repertoires in COVID-19. About the study: Acute-phase and convalescent COVID-19 samples originated in the United States, Italy and Spain.

This table comes from immunoSEQ multiplex PCR, and its TCRdb copy is limited to in-frame clones, with some not included. This table has around 180,000 clones, less than 85% appearing once. This receptor was identified in a man aged 45-60 years who had recovered from COVID-19. Sequencing was carried out using PBMCs or T cells enriched from blood (not recorded which).

As DNA, the CDR3 is TGTGCCAGCAGCTCCCGGACAGGGACCGGGGAGCTGTTTTTT. Protein product: CASSSRTGTGELFF. The chain has TRBV7-2 and TRBJ2-2; 8 bases fit TRBD1. The V gene's germline CDR1 is SGHTA and CDR2 FQGNSA. CDR3 size: 14 residues. Trimming took 4 bases from V and 5 from J; bases not matched to a gene: 3.